This TCR beta chain came from a study of cytomegalovirus exposure and HLA in healthy donors. The V gene end was trimmed by 2 bases and the J gene end by 5 bases; junction bases not matched to a gene: 3. This CDR3 comprises 15 residues. CDR1 and CDR2 (germline): SGHNT, YENEEA. On this clone: Its antigen is unknown.

A multiplex PCR was run with 60 Vbeta primers and 13 Jbeta primers. Sequencing used immunoSEQ multiplex PCR; TCRdb keeps in-frame clones, though not all of them. The profile shows 150,000 to 200,000 clones, roughly 73% of them singletons. Study-wide points: According to reports, the classifier identified cytomegalovirus status with high specificity and sensitivity. Earlier results showed most TCR beta V segments being productive about 87% or about 30% of the time. Rarity marked most TCR sequences, yet some public TCRs occurred in many donors. Highest at DRB1 and lowest at HLA-C, TCR association rates differed among HLA loci in a later analysis.

The specimen sequenced was PBMCs. The rearrangement joins TRBV11-3 to TRBJ2-1; 10 bases are a match to TRBD2. This TCR was sampled from a female donor in good health and CMV-seronegative. The CDR3 sequence: CASSLRLAGDNEQFF. DNA of the CDR3: TGTGCCAGCAGCTTAAGGCTAGCGGGGGACAATGAGCAGTTCTTC.